A selection of T cell receptor beta chains follows, all from one sample in a study of blood T cell repertoires in COVID-19. TCRdb's copy holds only in-frame clones and misses some; the assay was immunoSEQ multiplex PCR. Here the sample spans some 150,000 clones, 85% to 90% being singletons. Sequencing was carried out using peripheral blood. These receptors all come from a woman of 80 years or more in a cohort sampled during active or convalescent COVID-19. CDR3s include the opening cysteine and the closing phenylalanine or tryptophan. Each record gives: J gene, V gene, clone size, CDR3 length, D gene, CDR3 protein, CDR3 DNA. A D gene is named only where the DNA matches it firmly. Rows may omit the clone size; those that give it use once, few, many or a size class.

TRBJ2-1	TRBV6-5	.	13	.	CALGDWGSREQFF	TGTGCCCTTGGGGACTGGGGGTCGCGGGAGCAGTTCTTC
TRBJ1-4	TRBV9	.	14	.	CASSVGQGGEKLFF	TGTGCCAGCAGCGTAGGCCAGGGTGGTGAAAAACTGTTTTTT
TRBJ1-1	TRBV7-6	.	17	TRBD1	CASSLNPPGTGITEAFF	TGTGCCAGCAGCCTCAATCCACCTGGGACAGGGATCACTGAAGCTTTCTTT
TRBJ2-3	TRBV5-1	.	16	TRBD1	CASSLHRDRDLDTQYF	TGCGCCAGCAGCTTGCACCGGGACAGGGACCTAGATACGCAGTATTTT
TRBJ1-1	TRBV7-9	.	16	.	CASRPGLLNLNTEAFF	TGTGCCAGCAGACCAGGACTGTTAAACTTGAACACTGAAGCTTTCTTT
TRBJ1-4	TRBV5-8	.	17	.	CASSLRGGKKGAEKLFF	TGTGCCAGCAGCCTGCGCGGGGGGAAGAAAGGGGCTGAAAAACTGTTTTTT
TRBJ2-3	TRBV4-1	.	17	TRBD2	CASSQDVSGGGTDTQYF	TGCGCCAGCAGCCAAGATGTGAGCGGGGGGGGCACAGATACGCAGTATTTT
TRBJ2-7	TRBV29-1	.	12	TRBD1	CSVVRTGYEQYF	TGCAGCGTCGTTAGGACAGGCTACGAGCAGTACTTC
TRBJ1-2	TRBV5-1	.	15	.	CASSLIRRFGYGYTF	TGCGCCAGCAGCTTGATAAGGAGATTTGGGTATGGCTACACCTTC
TRBJ1-3	TRBV7-2	.	14	.	CASSSDRSGNTIYF	TGTGCCAGCAGTTCCGACAGGTCTGGAAACACCATATATTTT
TRBJ1-1	TRBV5-4	once	13	.	CASSSGFSTEAFF	TGTGCCAGCAGCTCGGGGTTTAGCACTGAAGCTTTCTTT
TRBJ2-7	TRBV18	.	16	.	CASSVDSPNYSYEQYF	TGTGCCAGCTCAGTGGACAGTCCAAATTACTCCTACGAGCAGTACTTC
TRBJ1-6	TRBV5-1	.	15	.	CASSHRDDFDSPLHF	TGCGCCAGCAGCCACAGGGATGATTTTGATTCACCCCTCCACTTT
TRBJ2-1	TRBV28	.	18	TRBD2	CATKKGPGTLAGNNEQFF	TGTGCCACCAAAAAGGGCCCTGGGACGCTAGCGGGAAACAATGAGCAGTTCTTC
TRBJ1-5	TRBV5-1	few	16	.	CASSLVGGASNQPQHF	TGCGCCAGCAGCTTGGTTGGGGGCGCGAGCAATCAGCCCCAGCATTTT
TRBJ1-3	TRBV30	.	13	TRBD1	CAWRDRGGNTIYF	TGTGCCTGGAGAGACAGGGGAGGAAACACCATATATTTT
TRBJ2-2	TRBV5-1	.	20	TRBD2	CASSSPGASGIYSNTGELFF	TGCGCCAGCAGCTCCCCCGGGGCTAGCGGGATTTATTCGAACACCGGGGAGCTGTTTTTT
TRBJ2-5	TRBV5-4	.	16	TRBD2	CASSPWTSGGEETQYF	TGTGCCAGCAGCCCCTGGACTAGCGGGGGAGAAGAGACCCAGTACTTC
TRBJ2-5	TRBV15	.	14	.	CATSRDTQQETQYF	TGTGCCACCAGCAGAGATACGCAGCAAGAGACCCAGTACTTC
TRBJ1-5	TRBV2	.	14	.	CASRAAYSNQPQHF	TGTGCCAGCAGGGCGGCGTATAGCAATCAGCCCCAGCATTTT
TRBJ2-7	TRBV11-3	.	12	TRBD1	CASSDRGSEQYF	TGTGCCAGCAGCGACAGGGGGAGCGAGCAGTACTTC
TRBJ1-4	TRBV27	.	16	TRBD1	CASRGQLYSTNEKLFF	TGTGCCAGCAGGGGACAGTTGTATTCAACTAATGAAAAACTGTTTTTT
TRBJ1-3	TRBV7-2	few	16	.	CASSTVAAGAGNTIYF	TGTGCCAGCAGCACCGTGGCTGCGGGGGCTGGAAACACCATATATTTT
TRBJ1-6	TRBV27	.	16	.	CASSPAGPRRNSPLHF	TGTGCCAGCAGTCCTGCGGGGCCCCGGCGGAATTCACCCCTCCACTTT
TRBJ1-5	TRBV6-6	.	17	TRBD1	CASSPPPGQGDRQPQHF	TGTGCCAGCAGTCCCCCTCCGGGACAGGGGGACCGTCAGCCCCAGCATTTT
TRBJ2-3	TRBV29-1	.	13	TRBD2	CSVVLAGRDTQYF	TGCAGCGTTGTTTTAGCGGGGAGAGATACGCAGTATTTT
TRBJ2-6	TRBV30	.	16	.	CAWSRTGPSGANVLTF	TGTGCCTGGAGTCGAACAGGGCCCTCTGGGGCCAACGTCCTGACTTTC
TRBJ1-2	TRBV7-8	.	12	.	CASSLGEDGYTF	TGTGCCAGCAGCCTCGGAGAGGATGGCTACACCTTC
TRBJ2-7	TRBV13	.	15	TRBD1	CASSQRQGVNKEQYF	TGTGCCAGCAGCCAGAGACAGGGGGTGAATAAGGAGCAGTACTTC
TRBJ1-2	TRBV28	.	13	TRBD1	CASSRDRGYGYTF	TGTGCCAGCAGTCGGGACAGGGGGTATGGCTACACCTTC
TRBJ1-5	TRBV28	.	15	.	CASTPPGLGGQPQHF	TGTGCCAGCACCCCTCCCGGTCTAGGGGGACAGCCCCAGCATTTT
TRBJ1-4	TRBV21-1	.	14	.	CASRLGHTNEKLFF	TGTGCCAGCAGGCTCGGACATACTAATGAAAAACTGTTTTTT
TRBJ1-4	TRBV6-5	.	16	.	CASSFRGSTANEKLFF	TGTGCCAGCAGTTTCCGAGGCAGCACGGCTAATGAAAAACTGTTTTTT
TRBJ2-2	TRBV10-3	few	15	.	CAIRTAGENTGELFF	TGTGCCATCCGTACGGCAGGGGAGAACACCGGGGAGCTGTTTTTT
TRBJ1-2	TRBV6-1	.	16	.	CASSEAFGQTVYGYTF	TGTGCCAGCAGTGAAGCTTTTGGACAAACAGTGTATGGCTACACCTTC
TRBJ2-3	TRBV10-1	.	16	TRBD2	CASSEWASGTTDTQYF	TGCGCCAGCAGTGAGTGGGCTAGCGGGACCACAGATACGCAGTATTTT
TRBJ1-1	TRBV15	.	16	TRBD1	CATSTGTGGASTEAFF	TGTGCCACCAGCACTGGGACAGGGGGCGCGAGCACTGAAGCTTTCTTT
TRBJ2-1	TRBV6-5	.	15	TRBD1	CASRPGTGSYNEQFF	TGTGCCAGCAGACCCGGGACAGGATCCTACAATGAGCAGTTCTTC
TRBJ2-5	TRBV11-3	.	18	TRBD2	CASSPGSGLAGYGETQYF	TGTGCCAGCAGCCCAGGGTCGGGACTAGCGGGGTACGGAGAGACCCAGTACTTC
TRBJ2-7	TRBV30	.	14	TRBD1	CAWSAHRGIYEQYF	TGTGCCTGGAGTGCCCACAGGGGTATATACGAGCAGTACTTC
TRBJ2-4	TRBV4-1	.	14	.	CASSQDYQLNIQYF	TGCGCCAGCAGCCAAGATTACCAGTTAAACATTCAGTACTTC
TRBJ2-5	TRBV4-1	.	15	.	CASSQGVGRQETQYF	TGCGCCAGCAGCCAAGGGGTGGGCAGACAAGAGACCCAGTACTTC